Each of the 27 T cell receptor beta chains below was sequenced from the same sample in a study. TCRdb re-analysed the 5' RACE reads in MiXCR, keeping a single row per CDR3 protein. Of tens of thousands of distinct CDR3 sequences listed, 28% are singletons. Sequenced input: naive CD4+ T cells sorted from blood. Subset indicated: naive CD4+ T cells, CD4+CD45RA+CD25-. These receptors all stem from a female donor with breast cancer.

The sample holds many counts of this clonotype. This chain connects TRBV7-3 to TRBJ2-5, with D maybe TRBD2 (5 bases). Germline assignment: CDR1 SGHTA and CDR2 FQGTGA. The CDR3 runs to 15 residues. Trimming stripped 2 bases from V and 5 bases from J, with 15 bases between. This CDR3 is CASSLQDGGFETQYF. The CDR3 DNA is TGTGCCAGCAGCTTACAGGATGGAGGCTTTGAGACCCAGTACTTC. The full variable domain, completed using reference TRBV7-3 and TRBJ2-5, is GAGVSQTPSNKVTEKGKYVELRCDPISGHTALYWYRQSLGQGPEFLIYFQGTGAADDSGLPNDRFFAVRPEGSVSTLKIQRTERGDSAVYLCASSLQDGGFETQYFGPGTRLLVL.

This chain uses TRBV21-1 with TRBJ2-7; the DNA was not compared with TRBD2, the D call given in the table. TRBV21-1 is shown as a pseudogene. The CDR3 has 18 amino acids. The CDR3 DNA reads TGTGCCAGCAGCAAAGTAAGGGGACTGGCGGAGAGCTCCTACGAGCAGTACTTC. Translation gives CASSKVRGLAESSYEQYF.

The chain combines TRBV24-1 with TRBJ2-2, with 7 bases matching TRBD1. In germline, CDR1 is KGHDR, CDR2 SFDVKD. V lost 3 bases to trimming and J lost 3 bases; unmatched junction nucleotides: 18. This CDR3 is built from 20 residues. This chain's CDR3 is CATSDPSPGQFISDTGELFF. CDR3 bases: TGTGCCACCAGTGATCCCTCTCCGGGACAGTTTATTTCTGACACCGGGGAGCTGTTTTTT.

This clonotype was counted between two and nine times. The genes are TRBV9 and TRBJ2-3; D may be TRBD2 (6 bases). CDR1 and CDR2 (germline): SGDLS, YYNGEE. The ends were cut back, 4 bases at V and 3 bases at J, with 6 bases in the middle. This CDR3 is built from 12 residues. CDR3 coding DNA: TGTGCCAGCAGCCGGGAGACAGATACGCAGTATTTT. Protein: CASSRETDTQYF.

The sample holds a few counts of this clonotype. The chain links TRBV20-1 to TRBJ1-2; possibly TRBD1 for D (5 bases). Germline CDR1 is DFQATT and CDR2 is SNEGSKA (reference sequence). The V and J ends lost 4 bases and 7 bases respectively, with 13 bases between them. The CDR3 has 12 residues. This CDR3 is CSAIQRGGGYTF. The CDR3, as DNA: TGCAGTGCTATCCAAAGGGGTGGTGGCTACACCTTC.

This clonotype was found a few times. The CDR3 region is CASSVGQNQPQHF. The CDR3 DNA reads TGTGCCAGCAGCGTAGGACAGAATCAGCCCCAGCATTTT. This chain joins TRBV9 and TRBJ1-5; possible D gene TRBD1, 5 bases. The CDR3 extends over 13 amino acids. V lost 0 bases, J lost 4 bases, and 5 bases lay in between. The V gene's germline CDR1 is SGDLS and CDR2 YYNGEE. Looking up the rest from reference TRBV9 and TRBJ1-5 gives the full variable domain: DSGVTQTPKHLITATGQRVTLRCSPRSGDLSVYWYQQSLDQGLQFLIQYYNGEERAKGNILERFSAQQFPDLHSELNLSSLELGDSALYFCASSVGQNQPQHFGDGTRLSIL.

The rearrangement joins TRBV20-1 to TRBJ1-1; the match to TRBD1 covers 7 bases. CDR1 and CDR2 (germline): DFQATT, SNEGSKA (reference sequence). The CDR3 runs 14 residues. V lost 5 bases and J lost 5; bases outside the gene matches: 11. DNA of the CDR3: TGCAGTGCTGCCTACGAAGGGGGCGGAACTGAAGCTTTCTTT. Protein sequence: CSAAYEGGGTEAFF.

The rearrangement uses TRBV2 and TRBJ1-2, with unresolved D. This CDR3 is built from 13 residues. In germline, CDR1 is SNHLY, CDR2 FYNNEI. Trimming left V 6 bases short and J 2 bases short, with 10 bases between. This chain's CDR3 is CASRDDGNYGYTF. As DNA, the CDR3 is TGTGCCAGCAGGGACGACGGAAACTATGGCTACACCTTC.

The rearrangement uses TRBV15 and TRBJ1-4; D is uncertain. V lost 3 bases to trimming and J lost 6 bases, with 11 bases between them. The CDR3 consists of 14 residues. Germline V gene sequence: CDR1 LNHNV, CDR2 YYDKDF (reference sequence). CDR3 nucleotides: TGTGCCACCAGCAGCCCCCCGCGATATGAAAAACTGTTTTTT. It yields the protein CATSSPPRYEKLFF.

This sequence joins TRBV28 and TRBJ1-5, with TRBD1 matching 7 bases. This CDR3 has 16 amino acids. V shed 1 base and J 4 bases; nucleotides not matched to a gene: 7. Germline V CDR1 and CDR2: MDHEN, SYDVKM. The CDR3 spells CASSLSGRGENQPQHF. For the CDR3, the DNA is TGTGCCAGCAGTTTATCTGGCAGGGGGGAGAATCAGCCCCAGCATTTT.

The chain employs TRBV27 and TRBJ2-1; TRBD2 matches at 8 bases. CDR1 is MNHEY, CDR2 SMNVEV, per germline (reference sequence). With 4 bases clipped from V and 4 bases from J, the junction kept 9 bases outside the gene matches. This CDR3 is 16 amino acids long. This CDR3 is CASSSRGSGIYNEQFF. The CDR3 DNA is TGTGCCAGCAGTTCCCGGGGTAGCGGGATTTACAATGAGCAGTTCTTC.

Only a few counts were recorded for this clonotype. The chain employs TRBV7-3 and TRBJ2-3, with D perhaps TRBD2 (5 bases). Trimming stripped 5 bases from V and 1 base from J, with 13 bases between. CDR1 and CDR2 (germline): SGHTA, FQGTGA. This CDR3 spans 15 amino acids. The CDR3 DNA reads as TGTGCCAGCAGCCCTGAAGCCGGGGGCACAGATACGCAGTATTTT. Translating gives CASSPEAGGTDTQYF.

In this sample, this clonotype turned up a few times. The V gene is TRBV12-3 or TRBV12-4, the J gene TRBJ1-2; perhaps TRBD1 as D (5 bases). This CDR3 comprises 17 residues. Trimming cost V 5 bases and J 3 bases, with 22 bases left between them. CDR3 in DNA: TGTGCCAGCAGTCACAACTTTAGGGGAAGGAGGGACTATGGCTACACCTTC. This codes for CASSHNFRGRRDYGYTF.

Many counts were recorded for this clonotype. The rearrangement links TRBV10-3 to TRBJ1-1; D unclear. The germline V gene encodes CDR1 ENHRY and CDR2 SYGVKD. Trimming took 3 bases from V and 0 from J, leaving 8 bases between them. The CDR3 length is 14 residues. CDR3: CAISDRHLNTEAFF. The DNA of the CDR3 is TGTGCCATCAGTGATAGACACCTGAACACTGAAGCTTTCTTT.

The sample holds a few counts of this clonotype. The CDR3 is CASSFRAGDYEQYF. As DNA, the CDR3 is TGTGCCAGCAGTTTTCGTGCAGGGGACTACGAGCAGTACTTC. The J gene is TRBJ2-7, the V gene TRBV12-3 or TRBV12-4; perhaps TRBD1 as D (6 bases). This CDR3 is built from 14 residues. Trimming shortened V by 3 bases and J by 3 bases, and 12 bases separated the two germline ends.

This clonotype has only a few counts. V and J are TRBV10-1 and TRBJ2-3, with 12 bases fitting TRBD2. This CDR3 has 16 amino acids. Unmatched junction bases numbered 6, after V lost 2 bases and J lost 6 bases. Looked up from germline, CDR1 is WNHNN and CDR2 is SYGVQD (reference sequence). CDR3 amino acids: CASSEASGGASDTQYF. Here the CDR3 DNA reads TGCGCCAGCAGTGAGGCTAGCGGGGGGGCCTCCGATACGCAGTATTTT.

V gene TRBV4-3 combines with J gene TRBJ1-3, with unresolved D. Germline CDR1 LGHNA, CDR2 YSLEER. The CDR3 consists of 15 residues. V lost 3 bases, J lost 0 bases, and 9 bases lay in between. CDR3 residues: CASSQGLNSGNTIYF. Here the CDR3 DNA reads TGCGCCAGCAGCCAGGGCCTTAACTCTGGAAACACCATATATTTT.

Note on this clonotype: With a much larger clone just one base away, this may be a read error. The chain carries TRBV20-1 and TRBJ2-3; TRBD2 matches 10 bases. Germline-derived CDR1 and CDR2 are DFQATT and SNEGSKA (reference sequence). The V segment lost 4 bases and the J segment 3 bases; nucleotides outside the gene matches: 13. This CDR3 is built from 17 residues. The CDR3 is CSATPSTASGSTDTQYF. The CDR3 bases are TGCAGTGCTACCCCTAGCACCGCTAGCGGGAGTACAGATACGCAGTATTTT.

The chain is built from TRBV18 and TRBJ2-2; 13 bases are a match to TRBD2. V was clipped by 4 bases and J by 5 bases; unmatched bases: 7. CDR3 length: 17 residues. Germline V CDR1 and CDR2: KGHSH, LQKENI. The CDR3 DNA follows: TGTGCCAGCTCACGAAGTCCGGGACTAGCGGGGACCGGGGAGCTGTTTTTT. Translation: CASSRSPGLAGTGELFF.

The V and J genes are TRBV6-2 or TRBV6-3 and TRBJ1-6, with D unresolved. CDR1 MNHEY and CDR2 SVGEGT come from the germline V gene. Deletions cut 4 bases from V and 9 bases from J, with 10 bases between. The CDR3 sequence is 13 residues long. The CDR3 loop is CASSFDDSSPLHF. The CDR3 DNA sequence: TGTGCCAGCAGTTTCGACGATAGTTCACCCCTCCACTTT.

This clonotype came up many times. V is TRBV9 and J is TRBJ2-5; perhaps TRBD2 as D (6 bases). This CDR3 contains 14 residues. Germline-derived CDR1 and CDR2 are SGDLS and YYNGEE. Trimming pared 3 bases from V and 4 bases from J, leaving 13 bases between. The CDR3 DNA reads TGTGCCAGCAGCGATGGGGGGTCGGTAGAGACCCAGTACTTC. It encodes CASSDGGSVETQYF.

CDR3 region: CASRRFRGRFPSSSTGELFF. CDR3 in DNA: TGTGCCAGCAGACGATTCAGGGGGCGCTTCCCATCTTCGAGCACCGGGGAGCTGTTTTTT. The chain uses TRBV28 and TRBJ2-2; 8 nucleotides line up with TRBD1. This CDR3 is 20 amino acids long. Germline assignment: CDR1 MDHEN and CDR2 SYDVKM. The V and J ends lost 6 bases and 4 bases, in that order; junction bases with no gene match: 22. Together with reference TRBV28 and TRBJ2-2, the CDR3 gives the full variable domain: DVKVTQSSRYLVKRTGEKVFLECVQDMDHENMFWYRQDPGLGLRLIYFSYDVKMKEKGDIPEGYSVSREKKERFSLILESASTNQTSMYLCASRRFRGRFPSSSTGELFFGEGSRLTVL.

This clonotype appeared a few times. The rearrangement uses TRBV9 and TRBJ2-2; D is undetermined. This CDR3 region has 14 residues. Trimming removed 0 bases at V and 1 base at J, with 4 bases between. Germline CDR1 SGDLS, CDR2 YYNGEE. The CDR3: CASSVGRNTGELFF. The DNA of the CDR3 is TGTGCCAGCAGCGTAGGCCGGAACACCGGGGAGCTGTTTTTT.

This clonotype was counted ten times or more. CDR3 sequence (DNA): TGTGCCACCAGCACAGATGTCCCCCGGGACAATGACTGGGGCTACACCTTC. Amino acid sequence: CATSTDVPRDNDWGYTF. The V and J genes are TRBV15 and TRBJ1-2, with D perhaps TRBD1 (6 bases). V was cut by 4 bases and J by 8 bases, with 26 bases left in between. Germline V lookup: CDR1 LNHNV, CDR2 YYDKDF (reference sequence). The CDR3 is 17 residues long.

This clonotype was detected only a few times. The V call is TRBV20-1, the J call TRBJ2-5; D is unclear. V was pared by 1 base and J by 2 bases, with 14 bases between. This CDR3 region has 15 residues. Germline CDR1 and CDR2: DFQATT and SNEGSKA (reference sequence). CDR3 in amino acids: CSARGKSSSQETQYF. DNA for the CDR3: TGCAGTGCTAGAGGGAAGAGCAGCAGTCAAGAGACCCAGTACTTC.

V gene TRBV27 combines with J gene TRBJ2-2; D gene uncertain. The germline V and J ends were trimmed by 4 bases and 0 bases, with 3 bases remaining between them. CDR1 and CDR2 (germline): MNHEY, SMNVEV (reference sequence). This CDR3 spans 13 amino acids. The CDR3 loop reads CASSSSNTGELFF. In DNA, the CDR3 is TGTGCCAGCAGTTCCTCGAACACCGGGGAGCTGTTTTTT.

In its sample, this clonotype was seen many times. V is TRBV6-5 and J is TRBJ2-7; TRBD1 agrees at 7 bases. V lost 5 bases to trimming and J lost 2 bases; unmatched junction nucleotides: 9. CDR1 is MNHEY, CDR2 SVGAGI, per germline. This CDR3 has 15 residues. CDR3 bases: TGTGCCAGCAGTACTACAGGGGTGAGTCCCTACGAGCAGTACTTC. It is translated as CASSTTGVSPYEQYF.